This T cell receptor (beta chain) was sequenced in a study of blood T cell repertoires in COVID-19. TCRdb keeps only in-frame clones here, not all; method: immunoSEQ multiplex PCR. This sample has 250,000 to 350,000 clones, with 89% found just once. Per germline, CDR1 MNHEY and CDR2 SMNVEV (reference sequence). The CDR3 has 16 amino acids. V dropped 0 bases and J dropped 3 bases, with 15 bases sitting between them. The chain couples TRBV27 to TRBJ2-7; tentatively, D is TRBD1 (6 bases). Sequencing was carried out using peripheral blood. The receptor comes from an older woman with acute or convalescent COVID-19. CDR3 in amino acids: CASSLSMGHHIYEQYF. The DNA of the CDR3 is TGTGCCAGCAGTTTATCGATGGGACACCATATCTACGAGCAGTACTTC.